This T cell receptor (beta chain) was captured by sequencing in a study of blood T cell repertoires in COVID-19. Clones were read by immunoSEQ multiplex PCR, and TCRdb kept only the in-frame ones, dropping some. Here the sample spans roughly 110,000 clones, 75% to 90% being singletons. This clone appeared once. CDR1 is LNHDA, CDR2 SQIVND, per germline (reference sequence). The length of the CDR3 is 13 residues. V lost 4 bases, J lost 7 bases, and 3 bases stayed unmatched. The material sequenced was peripheral blood. The sequence came from a woman between 55 and 75 years old with COVID-19, enrolled during active disease. The V call is TRBV19, the J call TRBJ1-4, with TRBD1 matching 7 bases. The CDR3 bases are TGTGCCAGTAGTAAGGCAGGGGGTGAAAAACTGTTTTTT. It translates to CASSKAGGEKLFF.